This T cell receptor (beta chain) was captured in a study of shared clonotypes between healthy human individuals. On this clone itself: Its antigen is as yet unknown.

Sequencing was performed with immunoSEQ multiplex PCR; in TCRdb, only in-frame clones are kept and a portion is missing. The table has fewer than 800,000 clones, about 91% seen once. Unmatched junction bases numbered 12, after V lost 10 bases and J lost 0 bases. There are 15 residues in the CDR3. The germline gives CDR1 ENHRY, CDR2 SYGVKD. The study, taken as a whole, reports: The donor pool, a small one, limited the genetic and exposure-history diversity represented. Despite large depth, sorted-subset datasets appeared incompletely sequenced.

Terminally differentiated effector memory CD45RA+ cells were excluded by CCR7 positive selection of CD45RO-negative cells. Every contributor of samples was a Caucasian grown-up residing in Nashville, Tennessee. Sequenced: naive CD8+ T cells sorted from blood. The origin of this receptor is a man between 25 and 39 years old in good health. V usage is TRBV10-3 and J usage is TRBJ2-7; TRBD2 aligns across 7 bases. The DNA of the CDR3 is TGTGCCACCCGGTACAGTAGCGGGTACTCCTACGAGCAGTACTTC. Its protein is CATRYSSGYSYEQYF.